This T cell receptor (beta chain) was captured by sequencing in a study of identical twins. The study, taken as a whole, reports: Twins shared out-of-frame alpha sequences with excess low generation probability.

This clonotype showed up just a few times. Its antigen is still unknown. CDR1 SGHVS and CDR2 FQNEAQ come from the germline V gene. The CDR3 sequence is 10 residues long. Deletions cut 8 bases from V and 9 bases from J, with 5 bases between. cDNA carried unique molecular identifiers, and a universal primer site was added by template switching. One entry per CDR3 protein, called by TCRdb with MiXCR from the 5' RACE reads. Of approximately 280,000 distinct CDR3 sequences listed, roughly 8.6% are singletons. The data also belong to a second study, concerning yellow fever vaccine responses in identical twins. That source notes: Reportedly, twins' vaccine T cell responses looked partly convergent and partly personalized.

Sequenced material: memory (CD45RO+) T cells sorted from blood. This receptor was obtained from a young woman in good health. The genes are TRBV7-8 and TRBJ1-6; D not certain. The CDR3 sequence is CASGSSPLHF. CDR3 sequence (DNA): TGTGCCAGCGGGAGTTCACCCCTCCACTTT.